A selection of T cell receptor beta chains follows, all from one sample in a study of CD8+ T cells in alopecia areata. Method: immunoSEQ multiplex PCR; TCRdb's copy keeps in-frame clones and lacks some. The sample holds fewer than 250,000 clones, roughly 40% seen once. The specimen was CD4+ T cells sorted from blood, collected at approximately week 36, from a patient treated with tofacitinib. The receptors derive from a human donor with alopecia areata. The CDR3 runs from the conserved cysteine through the conserved F or W. A D gene is named only where the DNA matches it firmly. Only some rows state a clone size, as once, few, many or a class for expanded clones.

V gene: TRBV7-2
J gene: TRBJ1-2
D gene: TRBD1
CDR3 length: 17
clone size: once
CDR3 DNA: TGTGCCAGCAGCTTAATGGGACCCGGGACAGCTAACTATGGCTACACCTTC
CDR3 protein: CASSLMGPGTANYGYTF

V gene: TRBV2
J gene: TRBJ2-2
D gene: .
CDR3 length: 14
clone size: .
CDR3 DNA: TGTGCCAGCAGTGCGCACAGTAACACCGGGGAGCTGTTTTTT
CDR3 protein: CASSAHSNTGELFF

V gene: TRBV2
J gene: TRBJ1-2
D gene: .
CDR3 length: 11
clone size: .
CDR3 DNA: TGTGCCAGCACCCCGGGGGTCGGCTACACCTTC
CDR3 protein: CASTPGVGYTF

V gene: TRBV14
J gene: TRBJ2-7
D gene: TRBD2
CDR3 length: 15
clone size: .
CDR3 DNA: TGTGCCAGCAGCCCGGGACTAGCGGGCACCCGCGAGCAGTACTTC
CDR3 protein: CASSPGLAGTREQYF

V gene: TRBV11-2
J gene: TRBJ2-5
D gene: .
CDR3 length: 15
clone size: .
CDR3 DNA: TGTGCCAGCAGCTTAGGACCTGTGGGCCAAGAGACCCAGTACTTC
CDR3 protein: CASSLGPVGQETQYF

V gene: TRBV5-1
J gene: TRBJ2-3
D gene: TRBD2
CDR3 length: 17
clone size: few
CDR3 DNA: TGCGCCAGCAGCTTGGTGGCCCGACTAGCGGGCACAGATACGCAGTATTTT
CDR3 protein: CASSLVARLAGTDTQYF

V gene: TRBV6-1
J gene: TRBJ1-1
D gene: .
CDR3 length: 14
clone size: few
CDR3 DNA: TGTGCCAGCAGCACCGCGGGGCGGAACACTGAAGCTTTCTTT
CDR3 protein: CASSTAGRNTEAFF

V gene: TRBV4-3
J gene: TRBJ1-5
D gene: .
CDR3 length: 14
clone size: few
CDR3 DNA: TGCGCCAGCAGCCAAGGATATAGCAATCAGCCCCAGCATTTT
CDR3 protein: CASSQGYSNQPQHF

V gene: TRBV27
J gene: TRBJ1-5
D gene: TRBD1
CDR3 length: 16
clone size: few
CDR3 DNA: TGTGCCAGCAGTCCGTGGACAGGAAAAGGCAATCAGCCCCAGCATTTT
CDR3 protein: CASSPWTGKGNQPQHF

V gene: TRBV18
J gene: TRBJ2-7
D gene: .
CDR3 length: 15
clone size: few
CDR3 DNA: TGTGCCAGCTCACCTGGGGTCCCCCCTCAGTACGAGCAGTACTTC
CDR3 protein: CASSPGVPPQYEQYF

V gene: TRBV2
J gene: TRBJ2-6
D gene: .
CDR3 length: 16
clone size: few
CDR3 DNA: TGTGCCAGCAGTCTGACAGGCCGCGGTGGGGCCAACGTCCTGACTTTC
CDR3 protein: CASSLTGRGGANVLTF

V gene: TRBV5-1
J gene: TRBJ2-1
D gene: TRBD2
CDR3 length: 18
clone size: few
CDR3 DNA: TGCGCCAGCAGCTTGGGTGGGTCTAGCGGGATATCCTACAATGAGCAGTTCTTC
CDR3 protein: CASSLGGSSGISYNEQFF

V gene: TRBV7-2
J gene: TRBJ2-5
D gene: .
CDR3 length: 15
clone size: .
CDR3 DNA: TGTGCCAGCAGCTCCACTCTCCAGGCGACGGGGACCCAGTACTTC
CDR3 protein: CASSSTLQATGTQYF